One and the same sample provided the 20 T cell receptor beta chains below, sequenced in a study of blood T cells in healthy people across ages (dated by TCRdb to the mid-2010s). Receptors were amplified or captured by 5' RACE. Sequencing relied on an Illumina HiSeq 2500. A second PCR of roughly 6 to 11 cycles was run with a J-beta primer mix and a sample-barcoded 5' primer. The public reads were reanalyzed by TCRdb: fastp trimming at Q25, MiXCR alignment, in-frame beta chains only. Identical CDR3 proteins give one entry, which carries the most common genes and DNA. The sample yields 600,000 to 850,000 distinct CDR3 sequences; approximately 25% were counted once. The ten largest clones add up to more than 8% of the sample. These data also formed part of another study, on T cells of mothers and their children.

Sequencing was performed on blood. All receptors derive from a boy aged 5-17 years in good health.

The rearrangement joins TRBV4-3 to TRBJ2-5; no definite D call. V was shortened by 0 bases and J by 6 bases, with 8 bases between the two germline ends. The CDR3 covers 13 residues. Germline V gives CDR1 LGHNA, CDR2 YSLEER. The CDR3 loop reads CASSQDRLKTQYF. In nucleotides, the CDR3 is TGCGCCAGCAGCCAAGACAGGTTGAAGACCCAGTACTTC.

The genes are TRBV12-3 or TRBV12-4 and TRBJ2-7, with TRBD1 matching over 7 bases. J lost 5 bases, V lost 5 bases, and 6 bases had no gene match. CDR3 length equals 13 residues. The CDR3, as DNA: TGTGCCAGCAGTAAGGGTCAGGGGGACGAGCAGTACTTC. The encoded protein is CASSKGQGDEQYF.

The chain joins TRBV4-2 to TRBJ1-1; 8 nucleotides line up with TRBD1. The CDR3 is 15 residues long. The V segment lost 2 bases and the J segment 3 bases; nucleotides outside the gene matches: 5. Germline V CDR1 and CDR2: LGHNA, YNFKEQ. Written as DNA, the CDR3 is TGTGCCAGCAGCCAAACAGGGGGGGAGGACACTGAAGCTTTCTTT. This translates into CASSQTGGEDTEAFF.

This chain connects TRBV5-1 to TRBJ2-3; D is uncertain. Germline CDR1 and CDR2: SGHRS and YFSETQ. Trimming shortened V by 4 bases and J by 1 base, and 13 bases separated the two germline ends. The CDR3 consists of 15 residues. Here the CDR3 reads CASSHTRLRTDTQYF. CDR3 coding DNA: TGCGCCAGCAGCCACACGCGTCTACGCACAGATACGCAGTATTTT. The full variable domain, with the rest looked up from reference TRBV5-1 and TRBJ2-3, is KAGVTQTPRYLIKTRGQQVTLSCSPISGHRSVSWYQQTPGQGLQFLFEYFSETQRNKGNFPGRFSGRQFSNSRSEMNVSTLELGDSALYLCASSHTRLRTDTQYFGPGTRLTVL.

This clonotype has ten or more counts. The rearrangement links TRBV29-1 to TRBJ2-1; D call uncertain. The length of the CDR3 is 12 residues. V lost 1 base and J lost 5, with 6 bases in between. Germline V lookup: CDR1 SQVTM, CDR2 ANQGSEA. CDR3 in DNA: TGCAGCGTTGAAGTAGACAACAATGAGCAGTTCTTC. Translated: CSVEVDNNEQFF.

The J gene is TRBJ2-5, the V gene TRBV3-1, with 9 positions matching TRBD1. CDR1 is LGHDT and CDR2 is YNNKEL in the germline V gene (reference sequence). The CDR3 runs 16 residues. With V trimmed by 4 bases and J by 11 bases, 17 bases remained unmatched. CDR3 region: CASSPTPYGDRDKQYF. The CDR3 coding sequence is TGTGCCAGCAGCCCCACGCCATACGGGGACAGGGATAAGCAGTACTTC.

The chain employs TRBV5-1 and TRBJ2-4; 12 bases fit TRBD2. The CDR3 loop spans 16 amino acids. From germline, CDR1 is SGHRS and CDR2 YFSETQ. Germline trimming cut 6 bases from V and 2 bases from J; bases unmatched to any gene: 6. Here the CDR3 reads CASKRTSGVSKNIQYF. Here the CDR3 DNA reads TGCGCCAGCAAACGGACTAGCGGGGTCTCCAAAAACATTCAGTACTTC.

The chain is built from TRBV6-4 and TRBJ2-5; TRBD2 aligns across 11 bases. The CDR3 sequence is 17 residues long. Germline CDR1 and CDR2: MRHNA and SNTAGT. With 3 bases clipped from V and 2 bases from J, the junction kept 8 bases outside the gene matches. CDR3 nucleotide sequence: TGTGCCAGCAGTGAGGCTAGCGGGAGGACTACTCAAGAGACCCAGTACTTC. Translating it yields CASSEASGRTTQETQYF.

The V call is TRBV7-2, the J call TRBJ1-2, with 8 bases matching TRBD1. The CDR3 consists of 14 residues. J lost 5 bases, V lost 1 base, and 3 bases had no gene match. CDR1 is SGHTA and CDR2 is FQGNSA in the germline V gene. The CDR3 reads CASSLGQGRYGYTF. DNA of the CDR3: TGTGCCAGCAGCTTAGGACAGGGGCGGTATGGCTACACCTTC.

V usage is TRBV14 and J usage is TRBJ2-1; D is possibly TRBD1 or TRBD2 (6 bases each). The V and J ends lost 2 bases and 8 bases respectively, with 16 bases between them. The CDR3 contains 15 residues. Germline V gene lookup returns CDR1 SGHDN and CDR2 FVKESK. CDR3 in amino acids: CASSQSTGAYHEQFF. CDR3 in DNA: TGTGCCAGCAGCCAATCGACGGGGGCTTACCATGAGCAGTTCTTC.

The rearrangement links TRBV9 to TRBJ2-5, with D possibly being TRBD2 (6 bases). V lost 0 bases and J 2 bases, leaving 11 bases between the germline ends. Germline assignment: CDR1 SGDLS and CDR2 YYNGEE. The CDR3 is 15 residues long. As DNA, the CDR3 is TGTGCCAGCAGCGTAGATGGGGGGTATCAAGAGACCCAGTACTTC. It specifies CASSVDGGYQETQYF. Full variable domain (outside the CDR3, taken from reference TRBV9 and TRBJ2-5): DSGVTQTPKHLITATGQRVTLRCSPRSGDLSVYWYQQSLDQGLQFLIQYYNGEERAKGNILERFSAQQFPDLHSELNLSSLELGDSALYFCASSVDGGYQETQYFGPGTRLLVL.

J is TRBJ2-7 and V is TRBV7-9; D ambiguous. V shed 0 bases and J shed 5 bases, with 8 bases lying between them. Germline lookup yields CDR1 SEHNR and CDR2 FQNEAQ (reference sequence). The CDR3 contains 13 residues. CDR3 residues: CASSLAPIHEQYF. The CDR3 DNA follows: TGTGCCAGCAGCTTAGCGCCTATCCACGAGCAGTACTTC. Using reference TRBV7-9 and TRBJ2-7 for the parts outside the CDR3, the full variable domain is DTGVSQNPRHKITKRGQNVTFRCDPISEHNRLYWYRQTLGQGPEFLTYFQNEAQLEKSRLLSDRFSAERPKGSFSTLEIQRTEQGDSAMYLCASSLAPIHEQYFGPGTRLTVT.

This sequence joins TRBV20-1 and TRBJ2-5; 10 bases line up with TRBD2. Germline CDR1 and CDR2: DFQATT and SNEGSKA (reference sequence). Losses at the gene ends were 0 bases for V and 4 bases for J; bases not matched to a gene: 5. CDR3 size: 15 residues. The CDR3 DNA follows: TGCAGTGCTAGAGAGGCTAGCGGGGGCCGAGAGACCCAGTACTTC. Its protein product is CSAREASGGRETQYF.

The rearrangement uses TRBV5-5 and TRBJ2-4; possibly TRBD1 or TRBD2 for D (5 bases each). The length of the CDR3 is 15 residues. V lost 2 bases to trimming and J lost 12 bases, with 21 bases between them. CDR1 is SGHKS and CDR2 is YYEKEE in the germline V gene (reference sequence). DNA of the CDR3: TGTGCCAGCAGCTTCCCGGGACGGTCCCTACGCGGTCAGTACTTC. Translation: CASSFPGRSLRGQYF.

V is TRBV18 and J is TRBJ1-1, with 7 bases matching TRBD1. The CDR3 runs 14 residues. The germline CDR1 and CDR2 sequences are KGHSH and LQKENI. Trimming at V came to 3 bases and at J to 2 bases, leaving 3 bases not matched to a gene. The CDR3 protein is CASSPGQINTEAFF. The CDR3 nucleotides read TGTGCCAGCTCACCGGGACAGATAAACACTGAAGCTTTCTTT.

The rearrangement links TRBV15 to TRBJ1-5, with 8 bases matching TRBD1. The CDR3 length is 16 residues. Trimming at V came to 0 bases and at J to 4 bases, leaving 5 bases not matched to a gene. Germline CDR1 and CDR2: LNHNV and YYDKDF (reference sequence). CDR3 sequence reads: CATSRDTGGNNQPQHF. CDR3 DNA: TGTGCCACCAGCAGAGATACAGGGGGGAATAATCAGCCCCAGCATTTT. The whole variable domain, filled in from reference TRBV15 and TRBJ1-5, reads DAMVIQNPRYQVTQFGKPVTLSCSQTLNHNVMYWYQQKSSQAPKLLFHYYDKDFNNEADTPDNFQSRRPNTSFCFLDIRSPGLGDTAMYLCATSRDTGGNNQPQHFGDGTRLSIL.

DNA for the CDR3: TGTGCCAGCAGTCCCATTTACTCTAACAATCAGCCCCAGCATTTT. This codes for CASSPIYSNNQPQHF. V gene TRBV27 combines with J gene TRBJ1-5, with D hard to call. Per germline, CDR1 MNHEY and CDR2 SMNVEV (reference sequence). V was clipped by 5 bases and J by 3 bases, with 14 bases between them. This CDR3 contains 15 residues.

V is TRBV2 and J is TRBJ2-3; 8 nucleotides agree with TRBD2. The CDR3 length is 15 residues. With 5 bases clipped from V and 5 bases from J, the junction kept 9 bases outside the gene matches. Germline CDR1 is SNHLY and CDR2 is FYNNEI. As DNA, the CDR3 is TGTGCCAGCAGTAATAGCGGGATGGAGGGAGATACGCAGTATTTT. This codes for CASSNSGMEGDTQYF. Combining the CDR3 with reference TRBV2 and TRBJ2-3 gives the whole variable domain EPEVTQTPSHQVTQMGQEVILRCVPISNHLYFYWYRQILGQKVEFLVSFYNNEISEKSEIFDDQFSVERPDGSNFTLKIRSTKLEDSAMYFCASSNSGMEGDTQYFGPGTRLTVL.

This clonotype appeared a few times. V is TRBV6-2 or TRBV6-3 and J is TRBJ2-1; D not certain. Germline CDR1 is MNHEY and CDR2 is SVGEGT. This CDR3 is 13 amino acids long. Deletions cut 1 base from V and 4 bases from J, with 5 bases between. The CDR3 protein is CASSYFWYNEQFF. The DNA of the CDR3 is TGTGCCAGCAGTTACTTCTGGTACAATGAGCAGTTCTTC.

The CDR3 nucleotides are TGTGCCAGCAGTAACTACGGGGACAGCTCCTACAATGAGCAGTTCTTC. Amino acid sequence: CASSNYGDSSYNEQFF. This chain links TRBV6-5 with TRBJ2-1, with 7 bases lining up with TRBD1. There are 16 residues in the CDR3. J was trimmed by 0 bases and V by 5 bases; bases with no gene match: 7. Germline V gene lookup returns CDR1 MNHEY and CDR2 SVGAGI.